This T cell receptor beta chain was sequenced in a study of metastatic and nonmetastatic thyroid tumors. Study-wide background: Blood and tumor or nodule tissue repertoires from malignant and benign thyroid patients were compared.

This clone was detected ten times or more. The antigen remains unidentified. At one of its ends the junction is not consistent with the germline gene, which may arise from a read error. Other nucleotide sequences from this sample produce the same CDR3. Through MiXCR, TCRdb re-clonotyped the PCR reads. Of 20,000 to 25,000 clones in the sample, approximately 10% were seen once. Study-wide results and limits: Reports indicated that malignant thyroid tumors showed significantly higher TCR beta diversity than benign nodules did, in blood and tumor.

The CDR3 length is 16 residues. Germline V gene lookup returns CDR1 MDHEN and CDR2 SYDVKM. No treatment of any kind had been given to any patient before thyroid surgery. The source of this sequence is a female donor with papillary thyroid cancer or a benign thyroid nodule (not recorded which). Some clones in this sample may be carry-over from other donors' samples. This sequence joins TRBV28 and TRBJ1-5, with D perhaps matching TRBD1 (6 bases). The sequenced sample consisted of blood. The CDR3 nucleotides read TGTGCCAGCAGTGCTAATCCAGGGGTTAACAATCAGCCCCAGCATTTC. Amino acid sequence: CASSANPGVNNQPQHF. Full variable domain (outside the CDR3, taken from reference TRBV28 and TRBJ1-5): DVKVTQSSRYLVKRTGEKVFLECVQDMDHENMFWYRQDPGLGLRLIYFSYDVKMKEKGDIPEGYSVSREKKERFSLILESASTNQTSMYLCASSANPGVNNQPQHFGDGTRLSIL.